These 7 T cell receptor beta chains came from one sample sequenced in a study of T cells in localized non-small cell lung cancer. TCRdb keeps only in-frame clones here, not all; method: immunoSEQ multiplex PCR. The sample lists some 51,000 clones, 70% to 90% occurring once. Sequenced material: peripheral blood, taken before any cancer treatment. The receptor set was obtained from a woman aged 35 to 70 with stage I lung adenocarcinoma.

Here the CDR3 reads CASSSGGYEQYF. DNA for the CDR3: TGTGCCAGCAGCTCGGGAGGCTACGAGCAGTACTTC. This chain connects TRBV13 to TRBJ2-7; 7 positions match TRBD2. J was trimmed by 3 bases and V by 4 bases; bases with no gene match: 0. CDR3 size: 12 residues. Germline values: CDR1 PRHDT, CDR2 FYEKMQ (reference sequence).

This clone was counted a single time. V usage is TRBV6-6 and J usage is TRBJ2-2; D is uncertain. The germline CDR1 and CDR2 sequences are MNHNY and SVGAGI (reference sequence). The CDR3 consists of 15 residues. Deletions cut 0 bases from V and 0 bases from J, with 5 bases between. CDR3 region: CASSYSTPNTGELFF. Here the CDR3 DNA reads TGTGCCAGCAGTTACTCGACACCGAACACCGGGGAGCTGTTTTTT.

Here the CDR3 DNA reads TGCGCCAGCAGCTTGGCCGGGCCCCCCTACGAGCAGTACTTC. This encodes CASSLAGPPYEQYF. The chain employs TRBV5-1 and TRBJ2-7; no clear D gene. CDR1 and CDR2 from the germline V gene are SGHRS and YFSETQ. The V end lost 0 bases, the J end lost 2 bases, and 9 bases lay between the germline ends. There are 14 residues in the CDR3.

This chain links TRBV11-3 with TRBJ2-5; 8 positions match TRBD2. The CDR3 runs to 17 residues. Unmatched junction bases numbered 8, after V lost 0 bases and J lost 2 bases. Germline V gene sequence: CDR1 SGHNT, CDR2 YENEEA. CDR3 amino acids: CASSLERLAYAQETQYF. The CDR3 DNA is TGTGCCAGCAGCTTAGAAAGACTAGCGTACGCGCAAGAGACCCAGTACTTC. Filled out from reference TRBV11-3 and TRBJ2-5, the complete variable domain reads EAGVVQSPRYKIIEKKQPVAFWCNPISGHNTLYWYLQNLGQGPELLIRYENEEAVDDSQLPKDRFSAERLKGVDSTLKIQPAELGDSAVYLCASSLERLAYAQETQYFGPGTRLLVL.

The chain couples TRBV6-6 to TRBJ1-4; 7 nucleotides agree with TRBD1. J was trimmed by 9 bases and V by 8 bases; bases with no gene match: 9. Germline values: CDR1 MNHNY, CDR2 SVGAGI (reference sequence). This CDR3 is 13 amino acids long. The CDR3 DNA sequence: TGTGCCAGCGGGGAGACAGGGACGAAAAAACTGTTTTTT. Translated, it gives CASGETGTKKLFF.

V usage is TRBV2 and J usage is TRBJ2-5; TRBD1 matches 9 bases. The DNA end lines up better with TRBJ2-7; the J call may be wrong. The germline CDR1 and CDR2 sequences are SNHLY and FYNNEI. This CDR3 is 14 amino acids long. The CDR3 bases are TGTGCCAGCAGTGAGGACAGGGGAAGTAACGAGCAGTACTTC. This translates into CASSEDRGSNEQYF.

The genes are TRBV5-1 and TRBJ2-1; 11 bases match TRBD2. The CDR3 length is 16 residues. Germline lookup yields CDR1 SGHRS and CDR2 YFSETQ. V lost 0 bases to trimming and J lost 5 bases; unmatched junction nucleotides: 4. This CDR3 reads CASSLVASGGNNEQFF. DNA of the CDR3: TGCGCCAGCAGCTTGGTTGCTAGCGGGGGGAACAATGAGCAGTTCTTC.